This TCR beta chain was recovered during a study of T cell repertoires in cytomegalovirus infection. Looking at the study overall: Both CMV infection and a matching HLA type were indicated by public TCR beta signatures. Study-level results: Clonotype analysis showed dominance of the ex vivo response by HLA-C-restricted CMV-specific TCR beta clonotypes. There were carriers of CMV plus the relevant HLA, and cumulative public TCR beta family frequency identified them.

This CDR3 has 14 amino acids. V was trimmed by 3 bases and J by 10 bases, leaving 13 bases between them. TCRdb used MiXCR to reprocess the reads, holding one entry per CDR3 protein. Of about 260,000 distinct CDR3 sequences in the sample, approximately 14% were seen once. A few counts support this clonotype. As yet, its antigen is unknown. This TCR was sampled from a human donor in good health (CMV status not recorded). Some clones in this sample may be carry-over from other donors' samples. The gene calls are TRBV12-3 or TRBV12-4 and TRBJ1-6, with unresolved D. Sequenced material: PBMCs. The CDR3 nucleotides read TGTGCCAGCAGTTTTTCTTGGGGTAACTCACCCCTCCACTTT. Amino acids: CASSFSWGNSPLHF.